The 20 T cell receptor beta chains presented below share a single source sample, sequenced in a study of blood T cell repertoires in COVID-19. Some clones are missing from TCRdb's copy, which holds only in-frame ones; the method was immunoSEQ multiplex PCR. This table holds around 46,000 clones, 87% found once. What was sequenced was peripheral blood. The receptors were gathered from a woman of 80 years or more with COVID-19, enrolled during active disease.

This rearrangement joins TRBV24-1 to TRBJ1-2; weak D call: TRBD1 (5 bases). CDR1 is KGHDR, CDR2 SFDVKD, per germline. The CDR3 is 14 amino acids. V lost 3 bases and J lost 3, with 10 bases in between. As DNA, the CDR3 is TGTGCCACCAGTGATGTGGCACAGGACTATGGCTACACCTTC. Residues: CATSDVAQDYGYTF.

V is TRBV28 and J is TRBJ1-2; D perhaps matches TRBD1 (5 bases). CDR1 MDHEN and CDR2 SYDVKM come from the germline V gene. V lost 6 bases and J lost 2, with 10 bases in between. CDR3 size: 13 residues. CDR3 residues: CASSPDRNYGYTF. CDR3 bases: TGTGCCAGCAGCCCCGACAGAAACTATGGCTACACCTTC.

The V call is TRBV3-1 (or the pseudogene TRBV3-2), the J call TRBJ2-1, with 7 bases aligning to TRBD2. Germline trimming cut 1 base from V and 4 bases from J; bases unmatched to any gene: 13. The germline gives CDR1 LGHDT, CDR2 YNNKEL (reference sequence). The CDR3 sequence is 18 residues long. CDR3 sequence (DNA): TGTGCCAGCAGCCAAGCACCGGGGGGAGGCGTGGGTTACAATGAGCAGTTCTTC. Translating it yields CASSQAPGGGVGYNEQFF.

The chain employs TRBV6-5 and TRBJ2-2; 7 positions match TRBD1. Trimming at V came to 2 bases and at J to 5 bases, leaving 5 bases not matched to a gene. The germline V gene encodes CDR1 MNHEY and CDR2 SVGAGI. This CDR3 contains 15 residues. CDR3 nucleotide sequence: TGTGCCAGCAGTTACGTCGGCAGGGGGACCGGGGAGCTGTTTTTT. Its protein is CASSYVGRGTGELFF.

The chain carries TRBV19 and TRBJ1-1; no clear D. Trimming pared 1 base from V and 7 bases from J, leaving 13 bases between. The CDR3 loop spans 14 amino acids. From germline, CDR1 is LNHDA and CDR2 SQIVND (reference sequence). DNA of the CDR3: TGTGCCAGTAGTATAGTTCGGGGAAGAGGTGAAGCTTTCTTT. This encodes CASSIVRGRGEAFF. The complete variable domain, with remaining parts taken from reference TRBV19 and TRBJ1-1, reads DGGITQSPKYLFRKEGQNVTLSCEQNLNHDAMYWYRQDPGQGLRLIYYSQIVNDFQKGDIAEGYSVSREKKESFPLTVTSAQKNPTAFYLCASSIVRGRGEAFFGQGTRLTVV.

V gene TRBV5-1 combines with J gene TRBJ1-2; D gene uncertain. V dropped 0 bases and J dropped 4 bases, with 13 bases sitting between them. The V gene's germline CDR1 is SGHRS and CDR2 YFSETQ. This CDR3 is 15 amino acids long. CDR3 region: CASSLGGSASYGYTF. The CDR3 DNA reads TGCGCCAGCAGCTTGGGCGGGTCCGCCTCCTATGGCTACACCTTC.

This chain joins TRBV5-1 and TRBJ2-5; the D is unclear. The germline V and J ends were trimmed by 5 bases and 5 bases, with 19 bases remaining between them. The CDR3 is 15 amino acids. CDR1 and CDR2 from the germline V gene are SGHRS and YFSETQ. CDR3 residues: CASSQILTGVETQYF. CDR3 DNA: TGCGCCAGCAGTCAGATTCTGACGGGTGTTGAGACCCAGTACTTC.

This chain joins TRBV5-1 and TRBJ2-6; D is unresolved. Germline V lookup: CDR1 SGHRS, CDR2 YFSETQ. The CDR3 sequence is 16 residues long. V shed 4 bases and J shed 0 bases, with 11 bases lying between them. This CDR3 reads CASSPPQSSGANVLTF. The CDR3 nucleotides are TGCGCCAGCAGCCCCCCACAGAGCTCTGGGGCCAACGTCCTGACTTTC.

V gene TRBV30 combines with J gene TRBJ2-5, with a tentative D call TRBD2 (7 bases). This CDR3 comprises 15 residues. V lost 4 bases and J 5 bases, leaving 20 bases between the germline ends. Germline CDR1 GTSNPN, CDR2 SVGIG (reference sequence). The CDR3 loop is CAWNRGAWDGETQYF. The CDR3 nucleotides read TGTGCCTGGAACCGGGGGGCATGGGATGGGGAGACCCAGTACTTC.

CDR3 loop: CASSLVRRTEAFF. The CDR3 DNA reads as TGTGCCAGCAGCTTAGTGCGGCGCACTGAAGCTTTCTTT. The rearrangement uses TRBV11-2 and TRBJ1-1, with D unresolved. Trimming cost V 1 base and J 4 bases, with 7 bases left between them. The CDR3 is made up of 13 amino acids. Per the germline V gene, CDR1 is SGHAT and CDR2 is FQNNGV.

In its sample, this clone was seen once. The chain is built from TRBV7-9 and TRBJ1-3; tentatively, D is TRBD1 (5 bases). Trimming shortened V by 1 base and J by 4 bases, and 8 bases separated the two germline ends. The germline gives CDR1 SEHNR, CDR2 FQNEAQ (reference sequence). The length of the CDR3 is 14 residues. The chain's CDR3 is CASSLGTGGNTIYF. The DNA of the CDR3 is TGTGCCAGCAGCTTAGGAACAGGCGGAAACACCATATATTTT.

This clone came up once. The rearrangement links TRBV28 to TRBJ2-1, with 8 bases that match TRBD2. The trim removed 3 bases at V and 8 bases at J, leaving 9 bases unmatched. This CDR3 has 15 amino acids. CDR1 is MDHEN, CDR2 SYDVKM, per germline. The CDR3 sequence: CASSLAGTSLHEQFF. Here the CDR3 DNA reads TGTGCCAGCAGTTTGGCCGGGACTAGTCTCCATGAGCAGTTCTTC. Based on the CDR3 plus reference TRBV28 and TRBJ2-1, the full variable domain is DVKVTQSSRYLVKRTGEKVFLECVQDMDHENMFWYRQDPGLGLRLIYFSYDVKMKEKGDIPEGYSVSREKKERFSLILESASTNQTSMYLCASSLAGTSLHEQFFGPGTRLTVL.

The chain recombines TRBV5-4 with TRBJ1-2, with D uncertain. This CDR3 region has 12 residues. V shed 0 bases and J shed 8 bases, with 8 bases lying between them. Germline V gives CDR1 SGHNT, CDR2 YYREEE (reference sequence). CDR3 residues: CASSLGGLGYTF. CDR3 DNA sequence: TGTGCCAGCAGCTTGGGAGGTCTGGGCTACACCTTC.

In its sample, this clone was seen a few times. The CDR3, as DNA: TGTGCCAGCAGCTTAGCCAGGGTCTCACCCCTCCACTTT. The encoded protein is CASSLARVSPLHF. The V call is TRBV7-9, the J call TRBJ1-6, with D possibly TRBD1 on 5 matching bases. Trimming took off 0 bases at V and 10 bases at J, with 7 bases between the two ends. The CDR3 totals 13 residues. The germline gives CDR1 SEHNR, CDR2 FQNEAQ (reference sequence).

This clone came up once. The V gene is TRBV9, the J gene TRBJ2-6; D is undetermined. Trimming took 0 bases from V and 0 from J, leaving 7 bases between them. This CDR3 has 16 residues. From germline, CDR1 is SGDLS and CDR2 YYNGEE. The CDR3 nucleotides read TGTGCCAGCAGCGTAGGTCCTAGCTCTGGGGCCAACGTCCTGACTTTC. Its protein is CASSVGPSSGANVLTF.

This rearrangement joins TRBV7-2 to TRBJ1-6, with D tentatively TRBD1 (6 bases). Germline-derived CDR1 and CDR2 are SGHTA and FQGNSA. V was pared by 4 bases and J by 11 bases, with 12 bases between. This CDR3 comprises 13 residues. CDR3 protein: CASSSSGVPPLHF. DNA for the CDR3: TGTGCCAGCAGCTCATCAGGGGTTCCACCCCTCCACTTT.

The CDR3 nucleotides are TGTGCCAGCAGTTTACTGGGCACAGTCAATCAGCCCCAGCATTTT. Encoded protein: CASSLLGTVNQPQHF. The rearrangement joins TRBV27 to TRBJ1-5; D is ambiguous. The length of the CDR3 is 15 residues. Trimming took 2 bases from V and 3 from J, leaving 11 bases between them. Germline V gene lookup returns CDR1 MNHEY and CDR2 SMNVEV (reference sequence).

In its sample, this clone was seen a few times. This chain links TRBV11-2 with TRBJ2-1, with D possibly TRBD1 on 5 matching bases. Trimming cost V 1 base and J 7 bases, with 14 bases left between them. The CDR3 covers 15 residues. The germline CDR1 and CDR2 sequences are SGHAT and FQNNGV. The chain's CDR3 is CASSLVAGFLNEQFF. CDR3 DNA: TGTGCCAGCAGCTTAGTAGCAGGGTTTTTAAATGAGCAGTTCTTC.

CDR3 in DNA: TGTGCCAGTAGTATTACAGGGGGCACTAGCTACGAGCAGTACTTC. It codes for CASSITGGTSYEQYF. The chain has TRBV19 and TRBJ2-7, with 9 nucleotides matching TRBD1. V lost 3 bases to trimming and J lost 3 bases; unmatched junction nucleotides: 6. Germline values: CDR1 LNHDA, CDR2 SQIVND (reference sequence). The CDR3 is 15 amino acids.

The chain uses TRBV6-1 and TRBJ1-5; 7 bases match TRBD1. Germline V gene lookup returns CDR1 MNHNS and CDR2 SASEGT. The J segment lost 0 bases and the V segment lost 6 bases, leaving 8 bases of the junction unmatched. The CDR3 is 16 amino acids. CDR3: CASREQGTISNQPQHF. The CDR3 DNA sequence: TGTGCCAGCAGAGAACAGGGGACAATTAGCAATCAGCCCCAGCATTTT.